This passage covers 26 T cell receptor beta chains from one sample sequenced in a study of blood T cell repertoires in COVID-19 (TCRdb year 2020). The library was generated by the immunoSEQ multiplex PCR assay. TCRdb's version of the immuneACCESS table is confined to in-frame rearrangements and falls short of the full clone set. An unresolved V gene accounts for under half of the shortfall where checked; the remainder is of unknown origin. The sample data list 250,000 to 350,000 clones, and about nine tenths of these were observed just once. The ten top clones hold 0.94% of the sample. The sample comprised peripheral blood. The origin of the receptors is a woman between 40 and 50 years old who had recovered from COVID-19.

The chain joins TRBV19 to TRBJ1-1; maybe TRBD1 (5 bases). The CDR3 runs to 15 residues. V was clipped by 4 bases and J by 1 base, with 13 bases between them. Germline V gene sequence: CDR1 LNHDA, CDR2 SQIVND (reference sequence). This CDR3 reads CASSSRRGRNTEAFF. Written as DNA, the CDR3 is TGTGCCAGTAGTAGTCGCCGGGGGAGGAACACTGAAGCTTTCTTT.

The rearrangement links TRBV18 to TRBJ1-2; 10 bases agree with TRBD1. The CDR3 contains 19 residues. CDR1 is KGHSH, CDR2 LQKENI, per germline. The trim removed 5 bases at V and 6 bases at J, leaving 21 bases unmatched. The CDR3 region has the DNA TGTGCCAGCTCATTCAGCCCTTTTGGGGAGACAGGGGGCAACGATGGCTACACCTTC. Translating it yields CASSFSPFGETGGNDGYTF.

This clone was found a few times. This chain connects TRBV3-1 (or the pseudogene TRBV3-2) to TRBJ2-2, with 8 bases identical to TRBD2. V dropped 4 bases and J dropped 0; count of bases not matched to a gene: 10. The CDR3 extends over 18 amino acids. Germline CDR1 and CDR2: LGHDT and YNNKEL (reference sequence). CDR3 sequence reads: CASSPGATGGSNTGELFF. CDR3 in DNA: TGTGCCAGCAGCCCTGGGGCGACGGGAGGGTCGAACACCGGGGAGCTGTTTTTT.

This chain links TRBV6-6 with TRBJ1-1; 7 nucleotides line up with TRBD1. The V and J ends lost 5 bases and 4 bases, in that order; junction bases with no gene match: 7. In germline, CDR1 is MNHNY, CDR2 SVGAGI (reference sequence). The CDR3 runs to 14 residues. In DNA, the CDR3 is TGTGCCAGCAGTCTGGGGCCAGGGGGCACTGAAGCTTTCTTT. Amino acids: CASSLGPGGTEAFF.

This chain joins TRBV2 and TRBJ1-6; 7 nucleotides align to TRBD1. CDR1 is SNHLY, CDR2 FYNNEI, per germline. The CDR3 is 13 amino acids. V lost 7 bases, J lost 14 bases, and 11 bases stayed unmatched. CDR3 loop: CASMSPGQITLHF. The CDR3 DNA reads TGTGCCAGCATGAGCCCGGGACAGATCACCCTCCACTTT.

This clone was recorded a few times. The CDR3 DNA follows: TGTGCCAGTAGTATCTTAGCCCTGCCCTACAATGAGCAGTTCTTC. Its translation is CASSILALPYNEQFF. The chain uses TRBV19 and TRBJ2-1; D gene uncertain. This CDR3 comprises 15 residues. Germline loops: CDR1 LNHDA, CDR2 SQIVND (reference sequence). The V end was cut by 3 bases, the J end by 2 bases, with 11 bases between.

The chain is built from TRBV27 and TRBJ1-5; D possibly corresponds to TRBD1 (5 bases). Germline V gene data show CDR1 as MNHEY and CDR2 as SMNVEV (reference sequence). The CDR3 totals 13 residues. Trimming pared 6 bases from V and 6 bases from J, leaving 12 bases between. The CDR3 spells CASRVGVSQPQHF. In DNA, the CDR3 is TGTGCCAGCAGGGTAGGGGTCTCTCAGCCCCAGCATTTT.

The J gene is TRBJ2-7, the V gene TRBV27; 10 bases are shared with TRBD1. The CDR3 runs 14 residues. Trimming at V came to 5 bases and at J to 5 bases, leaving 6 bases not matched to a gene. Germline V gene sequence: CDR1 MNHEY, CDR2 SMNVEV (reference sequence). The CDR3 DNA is TGTGCCAGCAGTCCGGACAGGGGGTCCAACGAGCAGTACTTC. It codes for CASSPDRGSNEQYF.

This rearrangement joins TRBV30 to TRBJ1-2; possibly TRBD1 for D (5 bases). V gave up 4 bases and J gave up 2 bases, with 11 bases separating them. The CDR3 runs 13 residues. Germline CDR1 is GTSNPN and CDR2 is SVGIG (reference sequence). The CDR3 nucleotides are TGTGCCTGGAACCCGCAGGGCAACTATGGCTACACCTTC. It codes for CAWNPQGNYGYTF. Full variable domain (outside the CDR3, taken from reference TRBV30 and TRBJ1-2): SQTIHQWPATLVQPVGSPLSLECTVEGTSNPNLYWYRQAAGRGLQLLFYSVGIGQISSEVPQNLSASRPQDRQFILSSKKLLLSDSGFYLCAWNPQGNYGYTFGSGTRLTVV.

CDR3 sequence (DNA): TGTGCCAGCAGGTCCGTGGAGACAGATACGCAGTATTTT. Translation gives CASRSVETDTQYF. The chain employs TRBV7-9 and TRBJ2-3; no definite D call. Germline V gives CDR1 SEHNR, CDR2 FQNEAQ (reference sequence). This CDR3 has 13 amino acids. Between the trimmed V and J ends, which lost 6 bases and 3 bases, there was a span of 10 bases. Together with reference TRBV7-9 and TRBJ2-3, the CDR3 gives the full variable domain: DTGVSQNPRHKITKRGQNVTFRCDPISEHNRLYWYRQTLGQGPEFLTYFQNEAQLEKSRLLSDRFSAERPKGSFSTLEIQRTEQGDSAMYLCASRSVETDTQYFGPGTRLTVL.

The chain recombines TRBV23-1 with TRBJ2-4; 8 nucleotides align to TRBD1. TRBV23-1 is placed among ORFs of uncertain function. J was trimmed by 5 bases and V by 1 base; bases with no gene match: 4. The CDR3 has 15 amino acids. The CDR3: CASSQLQGEENIQYF. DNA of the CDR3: TGCGCCAGCAGTCAATTACAGGGGGAGGAAAACATTCAGTACTTC.

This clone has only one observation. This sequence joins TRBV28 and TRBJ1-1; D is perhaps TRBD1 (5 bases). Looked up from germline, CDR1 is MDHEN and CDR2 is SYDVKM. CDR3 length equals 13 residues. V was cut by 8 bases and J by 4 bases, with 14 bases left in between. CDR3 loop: CASRSGGGTEAFF. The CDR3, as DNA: TGTGCCAGCCGATCGGGGGGGGGCACTGAAGCTTTCTTT.

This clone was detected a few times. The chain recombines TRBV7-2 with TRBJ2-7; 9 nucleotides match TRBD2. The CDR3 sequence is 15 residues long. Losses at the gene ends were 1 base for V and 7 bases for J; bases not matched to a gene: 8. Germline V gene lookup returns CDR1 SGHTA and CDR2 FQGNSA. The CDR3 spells CASSLGVSGRDEQYF. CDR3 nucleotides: TGTGCCAGCAGCTTAGGGGTTAGCGGGAGAGATGAGCAGTACTTC.

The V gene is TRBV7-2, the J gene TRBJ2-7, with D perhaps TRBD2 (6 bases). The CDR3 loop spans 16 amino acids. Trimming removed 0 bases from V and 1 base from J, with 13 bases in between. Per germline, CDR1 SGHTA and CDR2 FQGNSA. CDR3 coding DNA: TGTGCCAGCAGCTTAGCCAGCGGGTTACCTTCCTACGAGCAGTACTTC. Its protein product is CASSLASGLPSYEQYF.

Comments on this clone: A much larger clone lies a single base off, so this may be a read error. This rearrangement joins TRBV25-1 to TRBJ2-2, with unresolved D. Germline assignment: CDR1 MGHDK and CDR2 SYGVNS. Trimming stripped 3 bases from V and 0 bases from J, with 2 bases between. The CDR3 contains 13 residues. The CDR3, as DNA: TGTGCCAGCAGTGACACGAACACCGGGGAGCTGTTTTTT. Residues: CASSDTNTGELFF. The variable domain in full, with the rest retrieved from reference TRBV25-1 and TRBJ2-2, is EADIYQTPRYLVIGTGKKITLECSQTMGHDKMYWYQQDPGMELHLIHYSYGVNSTEKGDLSSESTVSRIRTEHFPLTLESARPSHTSQYLCASSDTNTGELFFGEGSRLTVL.

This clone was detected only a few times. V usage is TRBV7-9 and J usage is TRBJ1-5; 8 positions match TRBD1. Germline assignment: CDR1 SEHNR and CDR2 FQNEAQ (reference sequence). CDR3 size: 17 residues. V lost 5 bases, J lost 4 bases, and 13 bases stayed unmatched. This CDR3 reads CASSSTLTGVGNQPQHF. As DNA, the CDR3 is TGTGCCAGCAGCAGCACTTTGACAGGGGTGGGAAATCAGCCCCAGCATTTT.

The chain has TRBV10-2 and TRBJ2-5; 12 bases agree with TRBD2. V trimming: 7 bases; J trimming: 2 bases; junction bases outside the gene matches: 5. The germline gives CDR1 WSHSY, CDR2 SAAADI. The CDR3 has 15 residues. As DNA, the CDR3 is TGCGCCAGCATGGCCGGACTAGCGGGACAAGAGACCCAGTACTTC. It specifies CASMAGLAGQETQYF.

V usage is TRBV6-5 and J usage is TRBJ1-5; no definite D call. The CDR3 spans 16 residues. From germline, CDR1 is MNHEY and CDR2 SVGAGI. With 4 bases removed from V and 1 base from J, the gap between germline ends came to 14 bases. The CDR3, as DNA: TGTGCCAGCAGTTCGACCAATGGCGGGAGCAATCAGCCCCAGCATTTT. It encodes CASSSTNGGSNQPQHF.

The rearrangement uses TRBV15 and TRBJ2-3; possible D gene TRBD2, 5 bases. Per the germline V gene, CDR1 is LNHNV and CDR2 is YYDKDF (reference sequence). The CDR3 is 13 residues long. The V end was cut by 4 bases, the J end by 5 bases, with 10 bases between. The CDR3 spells CATSKGAGDTQYF. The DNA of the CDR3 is TGTGCCACCAGCAAAGGCGCGGGAGATACGCAGTATTTT. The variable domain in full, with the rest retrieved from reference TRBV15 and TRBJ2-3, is DAMVIQNPRYQVTQFGKPVTLSCSQTLNHNVMYWYQQKSSQAPKLLFHYYDKDFNNEADTPDNFQSRRPNTSFCFLDIRSPGLGDTAMYLCATSKGAGDTQYFGPGTRLTVL.

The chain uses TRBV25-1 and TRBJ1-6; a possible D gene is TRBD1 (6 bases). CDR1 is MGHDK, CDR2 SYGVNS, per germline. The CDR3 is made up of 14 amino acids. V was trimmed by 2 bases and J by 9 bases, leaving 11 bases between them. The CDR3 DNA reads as TGTGCCAGCAGTGAAGGGCAGGGGCGTTCACCCCTCCACTTT. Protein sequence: CASSEGQGRSPLHF.

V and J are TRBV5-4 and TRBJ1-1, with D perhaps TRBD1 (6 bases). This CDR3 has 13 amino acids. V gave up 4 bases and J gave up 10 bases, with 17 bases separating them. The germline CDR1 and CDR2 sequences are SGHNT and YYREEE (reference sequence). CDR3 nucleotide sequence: TGTGCCAGCAGCGACTCAGGGGAACTAGGAGCTTTCTTT. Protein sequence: CASSDSGELGAFF.

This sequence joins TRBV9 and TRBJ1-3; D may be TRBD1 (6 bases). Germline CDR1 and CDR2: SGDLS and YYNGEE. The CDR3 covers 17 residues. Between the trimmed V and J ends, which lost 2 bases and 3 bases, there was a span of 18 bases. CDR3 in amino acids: CASSVGDIGLFGNTIYF. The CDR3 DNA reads TGTGCCAGCAGCGTTGGGGACATCGGGCTTTTTGGAAACACCATATATTTT.

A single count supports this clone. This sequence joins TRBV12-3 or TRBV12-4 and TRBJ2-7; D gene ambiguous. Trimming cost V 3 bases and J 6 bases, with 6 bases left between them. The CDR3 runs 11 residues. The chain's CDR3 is CASSLALEQYF. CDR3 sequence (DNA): TGTGCCAGCAGTTTGGCTCTCGAGCAGTACTTC.

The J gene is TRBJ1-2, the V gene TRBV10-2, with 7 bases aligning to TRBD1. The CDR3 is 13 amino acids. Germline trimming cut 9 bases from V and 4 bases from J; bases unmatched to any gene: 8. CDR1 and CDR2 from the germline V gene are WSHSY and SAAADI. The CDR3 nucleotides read TGCGCCAGTCGACAGGGCGCGACCTATGGCTACACCTTC. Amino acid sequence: CASRQGATYGYTF.

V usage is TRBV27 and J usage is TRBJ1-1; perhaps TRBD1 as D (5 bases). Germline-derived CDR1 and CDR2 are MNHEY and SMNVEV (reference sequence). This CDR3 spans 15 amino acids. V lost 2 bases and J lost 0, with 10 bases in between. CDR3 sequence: CASSLKQGLNTEAFF. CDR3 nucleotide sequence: TGTGCCAGCAGTTTAAAGCAGGGATTGAACACTGAAGCTTTCTTT.

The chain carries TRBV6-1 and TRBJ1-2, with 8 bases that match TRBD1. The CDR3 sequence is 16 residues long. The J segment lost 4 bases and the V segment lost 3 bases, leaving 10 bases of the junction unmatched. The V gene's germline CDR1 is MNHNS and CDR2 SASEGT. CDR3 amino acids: CASSDWRTGPSYGYTF. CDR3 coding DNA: TGTGCCAGCAGTGATTGGAGGACAGGGCCGAGCTATGGCTACACCTTC.